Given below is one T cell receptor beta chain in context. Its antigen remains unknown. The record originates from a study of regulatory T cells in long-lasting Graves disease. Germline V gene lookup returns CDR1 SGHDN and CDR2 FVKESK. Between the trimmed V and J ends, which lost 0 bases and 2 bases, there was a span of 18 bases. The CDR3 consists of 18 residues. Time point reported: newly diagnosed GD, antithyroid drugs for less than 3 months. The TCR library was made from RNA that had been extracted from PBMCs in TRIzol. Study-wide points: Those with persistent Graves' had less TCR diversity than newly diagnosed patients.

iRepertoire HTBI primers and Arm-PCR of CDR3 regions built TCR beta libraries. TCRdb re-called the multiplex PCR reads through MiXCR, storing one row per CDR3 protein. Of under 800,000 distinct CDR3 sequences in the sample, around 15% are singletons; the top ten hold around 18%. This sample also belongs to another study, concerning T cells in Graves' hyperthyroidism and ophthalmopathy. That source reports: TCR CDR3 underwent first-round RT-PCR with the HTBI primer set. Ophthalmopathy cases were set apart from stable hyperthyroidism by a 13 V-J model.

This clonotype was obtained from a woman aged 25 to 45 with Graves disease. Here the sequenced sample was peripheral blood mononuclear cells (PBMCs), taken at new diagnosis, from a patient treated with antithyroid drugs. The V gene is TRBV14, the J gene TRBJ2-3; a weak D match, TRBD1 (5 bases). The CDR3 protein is CASSQEIKAVGPTDTQYF. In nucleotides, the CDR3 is TGTGCCAGCAGCCAAGAAATAAAGGCAGTGGGGCCCACAGATACGCAGTATTTT. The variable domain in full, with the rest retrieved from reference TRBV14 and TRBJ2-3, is EAGVTQFPSHSVIEKGQTVTLRCDPISGHDNLYWYRRVMGKEIKFLLHFVKESKQDESGMPNNRFLAERTGGTYSTLKVQPAELEDSGVYFCASSQEIKAVGPTDTQYFGPGTRLTVL.